One sample yielded the 8 T cell receptor beta chains listed below, sequenced in a study of cytomegalovirus exposure and HLA in healthy donors. Clones were sequenced by immunoSEQ multiplex PCR, and TCRdb holds only the in-frame ones, with some missing. Among 90,000 to 130,000 clones listed, about 85% were seen once. Source material: PBMCs. These receptors all stem from a woman aged 18-29 years in good health and CMV-seronegative.

The CDR3 DNA sequence: TGTGCCAGCAGCTTAATTTCTATGGGACAGCAGTATTTT. Protein sequence: CASSLISMGQQYF. V gene TRBV7-3 combines with J gene TRBJ2-3, with a possible D match to TRBD1 (6 bases). Germline V lookup: CDR1 SGHTA, CDR2 FQGTGA. There are 13 residues in the CDR3. V lost 1 base, J lost 11 bases, and 13 bases lay in between.

This clone has only one observation. CDR3 nucleotide sequence: TGTGCCAGTAGTGGTGCCCTCGCGAAAAGCTATGGCTACACCTTC. This encodes CASSGALAKSYGYTF. The chain is built from TRBV19 and TRBJ1-2; no clear D. Trimming cost V 5 bases and J 4 bases, with 17 bases left between them. The CDR3 extends over 15 amino acids. Germline lookup yields CDR1 LNHDA and CDR2 SQIVND (reference sequence).

This clone was picked up one time. This chain uses TRBV19 with TRBJ1-4; tentatively, D is TRBD1 (5 bases). V was pared by 3 bases and J by 12 bases, with 11 bases between. CDR1 LNHDA and CDR2 SQIVND come from the germline V gene (reference sequence). The length of the CDR3 is 12 residues. This CDR3 is CASSIQGGELFF. DNA of the CDR3: TGTGCCAGTAGTATCCAGGGAGGGGAACTGTTTTTT.

V and J are TRBV5-6 and TRBJ1-2; maybe TRBD1 (5 bases). The V end lost 1 base, the J end lost 3 bases, and 7 bases lay between the germline ends. The CDR3 is 13 amino acids. CDR1 is SGHDT and CDR2 is YYEEEE in the germline V gene. CDR3 protein: CASSLTGDYGYTF. In nucleotides, the CDR3 is TGTGCCAGCAGCTTGACAGGAGACTATGGCTACACCTTC.

This clone was observed once. The V and J genes are TRBV19 and TRBJ2-2; a weak D match, TRBD2 (6 bases). The CDR3 contains 17 residues. Trimming cost V 0 bases and J 7 bases, with 18 bases left between them. Per the germline V gene, CDR1 is LNHDA and CDR2 is SQIVND (reference sequence). The CDR3 region is CASSIDPGAGRYGELFF. For the CDR3, the DNA is TGTGCCAGTAGTATAGATCCCGGGGCAGGGAGGTACGGGGAGCTGTTTTTT.

The V gene is TRBV7-2, the J gene TRBJ2-2; perhaps TRBD2 as D (5 bases). V lost 3 bases and J lost 4, with 15 bases in between. Germline values: CDR1 SGHTA, CDR2 FQGNSA. CDR3 length: 16 amino acids. The CDR3 DNA sequence: TGTGCCAGCAGCTTTGGAGGATGGGCCCGCACCGGGGAGCTGTTTTTT. Encoded protein: CASSFGGWARTGELFF.

V usage is TRBV5-1 and J usage is TRBJ1-6; 10 bases are a match to TRBD1. The germline V gene encodes CDR1 SGHRS and CDR2 YFSETQ. J lost 9 bases, V lost 0 bases, and 3 bases had no gene match. The CDR3 loop spans 15 amino acids. The CDR3 nucleotides read TGCGCCAGCAGCTTGGACGGGGACAGGGGTTCACCCCTCCACTTT. This codes for CASSLDGDRGSPLHF.

The DNA for the CDR3 is TGTGCCTGCCGGAAGGCGGGGATGAACACTGAAGCTTTCTTT. This translates into CACRKAGMNTEAFF. V gene TRBV30 combines with J gene TRBJ1-1; unclear D gene. The germline V gene encodes CDR1 GTSNPN and CDR2 SVGIG (reference sequence). Trimming removed 6 bases at V and 0 bases at J, with 14 bases between. The CDR3 length is 14 residues. The whole variable domain, filled in from reference TRBV30 and TRBJ1-1, reads SQTIHQWPATLVQPVGSPLSLECTVEGTSNPNLYWYRQAAGRGLQLLFYSVGIGQISSEVPQNLSASRPQDRQFILSSKKLLLSDSGFYLCACRKAGMNTEAFFGQGTRLTVV.